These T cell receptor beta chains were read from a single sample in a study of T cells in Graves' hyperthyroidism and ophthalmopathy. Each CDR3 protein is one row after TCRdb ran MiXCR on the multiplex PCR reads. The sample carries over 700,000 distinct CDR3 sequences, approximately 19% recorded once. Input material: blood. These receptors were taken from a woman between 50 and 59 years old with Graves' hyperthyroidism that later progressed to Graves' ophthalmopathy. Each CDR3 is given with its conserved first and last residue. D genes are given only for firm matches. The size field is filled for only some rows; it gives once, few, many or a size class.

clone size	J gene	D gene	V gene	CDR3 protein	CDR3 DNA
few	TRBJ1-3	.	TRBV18	CASSPVLRTSSGNTIYF	TGTGCCAGCTCACCAGTTCTGAGGACGAGCTCTGGAAACACCATATATTTT
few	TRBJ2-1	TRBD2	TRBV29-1	CSVPVGGSSYNEQFF	TGCAGCGTTCCCGTCGGCGGGAGCTCCTACAATGAGCAGTTCTTC
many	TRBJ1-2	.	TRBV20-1	CSARDPRAGNYGYTF	TGCAGTGCTAGAGATCCGCGGGCAGGCAACTATGGCTACACCTTC
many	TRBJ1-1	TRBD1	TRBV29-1	CSGRQGMNTEAFF	TGCAGCGGTCGACAGGGGATGAACACTGAAGCTTTCTTT
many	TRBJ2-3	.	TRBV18	CASSPPRGGSFADTQYF	TGTGCCAGCTCACCACCTCGCGGGGGCTCGTTTGCAGATACGCAGTATTTT
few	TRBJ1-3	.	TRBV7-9	CASSLTFTGNTIYF	TGTGCCAGCAGCTTAACATTTACTGGAAACACCATATATTTT
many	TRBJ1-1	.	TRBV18	CASSDLPTEAFF	TGTGCCAGCTCAGACCTGCCCACTGAAGCTTTCTTT
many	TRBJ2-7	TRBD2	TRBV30	CAHLWAGGKPYEQYF	TGTGCCCATCTCTGGGCGGGGGGGAAGCCCTACGAGCAGTACTTC
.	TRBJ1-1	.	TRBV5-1	CASSTNGGGTEAFF	TGCGCCAGCAGCACCAATGGGGGGGGCACTGAAGCTTTCTTT
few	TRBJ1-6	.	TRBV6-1	CASSDGVPSHSPLHF	TGTGCCAGCAGTGACGGGGTCCCATCGCATTCACCCCTCCACTTT
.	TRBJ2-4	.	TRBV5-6	CASSVTGNNLEWIQYF	TGTGCCAGCAGCGTTACAGGGAATAACCTTGAATGGATTCAGTACTTC
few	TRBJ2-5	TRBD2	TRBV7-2	CTSSLGLAGNQETQYF	TGTACCAGCAGCCTTGGACTAGCGGGGAACCAAGAGACCCAGTACTTC
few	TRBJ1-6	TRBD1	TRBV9	CASSGAGTGTSPLHF	TGTGCCAGCAGCGGGGCCGGGACAGGGACTTCACCCCTCCACTTT
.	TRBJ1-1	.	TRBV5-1	CASSLFPDWDTEAFF	TGCGCCAGCAGCTTGTTCCCTGATTGGGACACTGAAGCTTTCTTT
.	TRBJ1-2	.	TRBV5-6	CASSSATGPFVGGYTF	TGTGCCAGCAGCTCCGCAACCGGACCTTTCGTCGGGGGCTACACCTTC
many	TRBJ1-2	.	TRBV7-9	CASLSSQGKGLGGYTF	TGTGCCAGCTTGTCGTCACAGGGCAAAGGGCTCGGAGGCTACACCTTC
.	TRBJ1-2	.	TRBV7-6	CASSLDLSNYGYTF	TGTGCCAGCAGCTTAGATTTAAGTAACTATGGCTACACCTTC
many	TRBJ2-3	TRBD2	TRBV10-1	CASSDQAGGTNTQYF	TGCGCCAGCAGTGATCAAGCGGGGGGGACCAATACGCAGTATTTT
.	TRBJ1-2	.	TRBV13	CASSFGGMGSYGYTF	TGTGCCAGCAGCTTCGGGGGTATGGGGAGCTATGGCTACACCTTC
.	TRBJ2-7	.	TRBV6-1	CASTPPGLNEQYF	TGTGCCAGCACCCCCCCGGGGCTCAACGAGCAGTACTTC
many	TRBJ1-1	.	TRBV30	CAWSVSRGAEAFF	TGTGCCTGGAGTGTATCGAGGGGCGCTGAGGCTTTCTTT
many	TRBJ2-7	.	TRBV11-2	CASSLYRARYEQYF	TGTGCCAGCAGCTTGTACAGGGCTCGCTACGAGCAGTACTTC
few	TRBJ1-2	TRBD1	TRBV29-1	CSVEGTGSYGYTF	TGCAGCGTTGAAGGGACAGGCAGCTATGGCTACACCTTC
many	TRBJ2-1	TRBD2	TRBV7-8	CASSLHFGGGYNEQFF	TGTGCCAGCAGCTTACATTTCGGGGGGGGCTACAATGAGCAGTTCTTC
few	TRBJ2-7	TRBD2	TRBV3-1	CASGRRGGFEQYF	TGTGCCAGCGGCCGAAGGGGAGGGTTCGAGCAGTACTTC
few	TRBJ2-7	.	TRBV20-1	CSVDSSYEQYF	TGCAGTGTGGATAGCTCCTACGAGCAGTACTTC
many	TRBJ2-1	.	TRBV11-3	CASSLDSDNEQFF	TGTGCCAGCAGCTTAGATTCGGACAATGAGCAGTTCTTC
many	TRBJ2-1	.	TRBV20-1	CSAHSGTPEDNEQFF	TGCAGTGCTCACTCCGGGACACCGGAGGACAATGAGCAGTTCTTC
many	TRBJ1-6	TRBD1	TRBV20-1	CSARQGADSPLHF	TGCAGTGCTAGACAGGGGGCTGATTCACCCCTCCACTTT
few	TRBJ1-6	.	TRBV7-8	CASSLHLIRGKSPLHF	TGTGCCAGCAGCTTACACCTAATCAGAGGAAAATCACCCCTCCACTTT
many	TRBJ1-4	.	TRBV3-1	CASSPRAGDNEKLFF	TGTGCCAGCAGCCCCCGGGCAGGAGATAATGAAAAACTGTTTTTT
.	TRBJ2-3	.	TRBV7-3	CASSLGERGPSTDTQYF	TGTGCCAGCAGCTTAGGAGAGCGAGGGCCTAGCACAGATACGCAGTATTTT
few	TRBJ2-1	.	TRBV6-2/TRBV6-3	CASSYGLLSEQFF	TGTGCCAGCAGTTACGGGCTACTCAGTGAGCAGTTCTTC